A single sample is the source of the 10 T cell receptor beta chains below, sequenced in a study of blood T cell repertoires in COVID-19. Repertoires were generated with immunoSEQ multiplex PCR, while TCRdb's copy carries only in-frame clones and drops some. The sample shows more than 95,000 clones, about nine tenths of them seen only once. The sequenced material came from peripheral blood. The receptors stem from a man aged 55 to 70 with acute or convalescent COVID-19.

The chain joins TRBV4-2 to TRBJ2-3, with D perhaps matching TRBD2 (7 bases). Trimming pared 0 bases from V and 1 base from J, leaving 17 bases between. The germline gives CDR1 LGHNA, CDR2 YNFKEQ. The CDR3 spans 18 residues. The CDR3, as DNA: TGTGCCAGCAGCCAAGAAATGAGCGGGACAACCCGCACAGATACGCAGTATTTT. Residues: CASSQEMSGTTRTDTQYF.

CDR3 loop: CASSQGWETQYF. For the CDR3, the DNA is TGTGCCAGCAGTCAGGGGTGGGAGACCCAGTACTTC. This chain connects TRBV6-5 to TRBJ2-5, with D perhaps matching TRBD1 (6 bases). CDR1 is MNHEY and CDR2 is SVGAGI in the germline V gene. V was clipped by 5 bases and J by 5 bases, with 9 bases between them. The CDR3 covers 12 residues.

V is TRBV6-5 and J is TRBJ1-2; 9 bases map to TRBD1. The V segment lost 3 bases and the J segment 9 bases; nucleotides outside the gene matches: 5. In germline, CDR1 is MNHEY, CDR2 SVGAGI. The CDR3 is 13 amino acids. CDR3 loop: CASSYDGQGSYTF. The CDR3 bases are TGTGCCAGCAGTTATGATGGACAGGGGAGCTACACCTTC.

This clone was picked up one time. The chain employs TRBV12-3 or TRBV12-4 and TRBJ1-1, with 9 bases lining up with TRBD1. The CDR3 contains 13 residues. V dropped 5 bases and J dropped 5; count of bases not matched to a gene: 3. CDR3 in DNA: TGTGCCAGCAGTCGGACAGGGGCGACTGAAGCTTTCTTT. Translated, it gives CASSRTGATEAFF.

This rearrangement joins TRBV30 to TRBJ1-2, with D possibly matching TRBD1 (6 bases). Germline assignment: CDR1 GTSNPN and CDR2 SVGIG (reference sequence). V was cut by 3 bases and J by 2 bases, with 10 bases left in between. The CDR3 length is 13 residues. The CDR3 bases are TGTGCCTGGAGCGCGGACAGCAACTATGGCTACACCTTC. This gives the protein CAWSADSNYGYTF.

The chain employs TRBV15 and TRBJ1-2, with TRBD1 as a possible D gene (5 bases). Trimming removed 1 base from V and 8 bases from J, with 14 bases in between. Germline values: CDR1 LNHNV, CDR2 YYDKDF (reference sequence). CDR3 length: 14 amino acids. The CDR3 nucleotides are TGTGCCACCAGCAGAGGGGGGGTAGGGCTCGGCTACACCTTC. This encodes CATSRGGVGLGYTF.

The chain has TRBV9 and TRBJ1-2; the match to TRBD1 covers 12 bases. Trimming cost V 4 bases and J 7 bases; bases outside gene matches: 8. The CDR3 covers 15 residues. Germline loops: CDR1 SGDLS, CDR2 YYNGEE. DNA of the CDR3: TGTGCCAGCAGCATTTCCGGGACAGGGGGCGGTGGCTACACCTTC. Translating it yields CASSISGTGGGGYTF.

The chain is built from TRBV4-1 and TRBJ2-3, with 10 positions matching TRBD2. V was clipped by 3 bases and J by 1 base; unmatched bases: 10. The CDR3 loop spans 18 amino acids. Germline V gives CDR1 MGHRA, CDR2 YSYEKL. CDR3 amino acids: CASSHRRLLAGGTDTQYF. CDR3 in DNA: TGCGCCAGCAGCCATAGGCGCCTGCTAGCGGGGGGCACAGATACGCAGTATTTT.

The V call is TRBV5-6, the J call TRBJ1-2, with 10 positions matching TRBD1. Germline assignment: CDR1 SGHDT and CDR2 YYEEEE. The trim removed 4 bases at V and 2 bases at J, leaving 8 bases unmatched. The CDR3 is made up of 16 amino acids. DNA for the CDR3: TGTGCCAGCAGCCCCGTCCCGGGACAGGGGAACTATGGCTACACCTTC. Translating it yields CASSPVPGQGNYGYTF. The whole variable domain, remainder taken from reference TRBV5-6 and TRBJ1-2, is DAGVTQSPTHLIKTRGQQVTLRCSPKSGHDTVSWYQQALGQGPQFIFQYYEEEERQRGNFPDRFSGHQFPNYSSELNVNALLLGDSALYLCASSPVPGQGNYGYTFGSGTRLTVV.

The chain carries TRBV5-6 and TRBJ1-6; D gene unclear. V lost 0 bases and J 18 bases, leaving 13 bases between the germline ends. This CDR3 comprises 12 residues. Looked up from germline, CDR1 is SGHDT and CDR2 is YYEEEE. In DNA form, the CDR3 reads TGTGCCAGCAGCTTGGCGGGTGGCCCCGACCACTTT. Its translation is CASSLAGGPDHF.